This T cell receptor beta chain was profiled in a study of blood T cells in healthy people across ages. Findings and limits, study-wide: Diversity estimates drawn from one million T cells were deemed underestimates. Diversity was higher, and naive CD4+ cells more numerous, in long-lived donors than in aged donors.

A remark on this clonotype: Its antigen is currently unknown.

A sample-barcoded 5' primer and a J-beta primer mix were used in a second PCR of about 7 to 12 cycles. TCRdb analysed the 5' RACE reads with MiXCR anew, one entry per CDR3 protein. In the table there are about 1 million distinct CDR3 sequences, under 45% of which are singletons. Germline V gene lookup returns CDR1 SGDLS and CDR2 YYNGEE. The length of the CDR3 is 16 residues. The TCR sequence derives from an older woman in good health. Sequenced material: blood. The chain combines TRBV9 with TRBJ2-7, with 7 bases that match TRBD2. Judging by the DNA end, TRBJ2-5 fits better; the J call may be wrong. The CDR3 bases are TGTGCCAGCAGCGTAGGGGGAGGGCTAGCTGTGGAGACCCAGTACTTC. Its translation: CASSVGGGLAVETQYF.